Sequencing of this T cell receptor beta chain was carried out in a study of blood T cell repertoires in COVID-19. Study information: The United States, Italy and Spain provided the acute and convalescent COVID-19 samples. PBMCs, B-cell-depleted T cells, or T cells provided the cDNA or gDNA that made up the material.

CDR1 and CDR2 from the germline V gene are SNHLY and FYNNEI. This CDR3 has 10 amino acids. V lost 6 bases and J 7 bases, leaving 6 bases between the germline ends. As processed by the authors: Amplified reference gene primers provided the basis for estimating nucleated cell counts. Profiling relied on immunoSEQ multiplex PCR, and the TCRdb table lists in-frame clones only, not all of them. V, J and clone size reflect that table, while D and trimming were determined from the DNA. This sample has 65,000 to 100,000 clones, with under 85% found just once. The sequenced sample was peripheral blood. The origin of this receptor is a human donor in a cohort sampled during active COVID-19. The chain is built from TRBV2 and TRBJ1-1, with D possibly matching TRBD1 (6 bases). The CDR3 sequence is CASRDSEAFF. CDR3 nucleotide sequence: TGTGCCAGCAGGGACAGTGAAGCTTTCTTT.